This record concerns one TCR beta chain sequence. This receptor's antigen is unknown. Within one base of it there is no much larger clone, and no base qualities were kept. Preparation of the library involved 5' RACE. A second 7 to 11 cycle PCR used a sample-barcoded 5' primer and a J-beta primer mix. Each TCR beta cDNA molecule received a unique molecular identifier from a template-switch 5' adaptor carrying 12 random nucleotides. At least 2.5 million CDR3-containing paired-end reads were obtained from each sample. First-strand cDNA was synthesized from all RNA with the Mint cDNA synthesis kit, primed by a TRBC-specific oligonucleotide. Following uracil-DNA glycosylase treatment, all cDNA underwent a first 18-cycle PCR with the universal primers M1SS and BC2_uni_R. The authors' analysis ran thus. Each sample was normalized by randomly selecting 1 million high-quality reads, each carrying a distinct molecular identifier. Instead of being binned into consensus sequences, reads that shared molecular identifiers were thrown out. MiTCR, run with a Q25 quality threshold and the strictest error-elimination algorithm, handled CDR3 identification, clonotype clustering and error correction. A nonparametric unseen species model using Euler transformation provided a lower-bound estimate of total TCR beta diversity. The public reads were run again by TCRdb, first through fastp at Q25 and then through MiXCR, and only productive beta chains were kept. Each entry is one CDR3 protein sequence, shown with its most common DNA and genes. Clone size and V and J calls follow TCRdb, not the original study. Here the sample has some 1.8 million distinct CDR3 sequences; roughly two fifths occur a single time. 20% to 25% of the sample rests with the top ten.

The roughly 39 donors, aged roughly 6 to 95 years, were systemically healthy Caucasian individuals from Russia. Roughly 10 milliliters of peripheral blood were collected from each donor into EDTA-treated Vacutainer tubes. PBMCs were isolated by Ficoll-Paque density-gradient centrifugation, with at least 6 million obtained per sample. Trizol reagent was used to extract total RNA from the PBMCs, yielding at least 6 micrograms per sample. For every donor, flow cytometry on a PBMC aliquot measured the percentage of naive CD45RAhigh/CD27high T cells. These data belong to a study of blood T cells in healthy people across ages (dated by TCRdb to the mid-2010s). Study-level background: In model experiments, template switching captured roughly one uniquely barcoded TCR beta cDNA molecule for every two T cells. Age-related changes in TCR beta repertoire diversity were measured in the study by deep sequencing normalized with unique cDNA molecular identifiers. To avoid experimental bias, donors of different ages were randomly spread across the sequencing lanes. Four age groups were formed from the donors: young (average approximately 15 years), middle-aged (around 39), aged (over 55) and long-lived (more than 75). Using the same blood draw, the study looked at two additional independent replicas of 1 million unique cDNA reads for two donors, one aged 18 to 30 and the other aged 80 or older.

Paper-wide results and their limitations: Because profiling used bulk unsorted PBMCs, naive and antigen-experienced compartments could not be compared conclusively. As age increased, observed TCR beta diversity per million T cells dropped in a roughly linear way, and a significant reduction was already evident by age 40. Compared with the aged group, more naive CD4+ T cells, fewer expanded clones and increased TCR diversity were shown by the long-lived group, suggesting age selection. Because the CMV infection status of the donors was unknown, age-related changes in expanded clonotypes may potentially have been confounded. Estimates of total diversity from one million sequenced T cells were regarded as lower bounds and underestimates. A strong correlation was found between observed TCR beta diversity and the percentage of naive T cells measured by flow cytometry.

CDR1 SQVTM and CDR2 ANQGSEA are derived from the germline V gene. Germline trimming amounts to 7 bases on V and 1 base on J, with 6 as the count of junction bases outside the gene matches. The CDR3 has 13 amino acids, counting the end cysteine and phenylalanine. Of all the DNA, just the CDR3 is kept, 39 bases in frame from base 1. The source is a human donor in good health. The sequencing input was blood. Recombination connected TRBV29-1 to TRBJ1-1; TRBD1 agrees with 7 junctional bases. In nucleotide form, the sequence is TGCAGCGGTGAGGGACAGCAGAACACTGAAGCTTTCTTT. Translated, this is CSGEGQQNTEAFF.